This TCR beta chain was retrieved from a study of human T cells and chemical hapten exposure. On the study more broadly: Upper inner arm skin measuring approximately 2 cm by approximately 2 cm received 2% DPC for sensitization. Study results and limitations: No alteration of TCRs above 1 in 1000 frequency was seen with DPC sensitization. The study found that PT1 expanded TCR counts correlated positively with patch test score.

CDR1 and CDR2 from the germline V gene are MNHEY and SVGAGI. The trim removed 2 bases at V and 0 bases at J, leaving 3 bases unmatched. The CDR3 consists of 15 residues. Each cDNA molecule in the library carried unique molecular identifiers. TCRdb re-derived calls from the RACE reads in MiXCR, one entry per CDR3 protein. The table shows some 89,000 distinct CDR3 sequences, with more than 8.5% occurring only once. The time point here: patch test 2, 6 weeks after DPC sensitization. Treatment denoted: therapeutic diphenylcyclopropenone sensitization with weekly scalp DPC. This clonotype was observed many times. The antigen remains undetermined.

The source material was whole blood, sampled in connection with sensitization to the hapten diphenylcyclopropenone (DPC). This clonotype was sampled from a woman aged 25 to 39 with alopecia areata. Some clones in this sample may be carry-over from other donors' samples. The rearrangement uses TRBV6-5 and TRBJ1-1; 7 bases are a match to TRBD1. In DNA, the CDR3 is TGTGCCAGCAGTTACGGGGGGACAGTGAACACTGAAGCTTTCTTT. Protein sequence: CASSYGGTVNTEAFF.